Listed here are 16 T cell receptor beta chains from one sample, sequenced in a study of blood T cells in healthy people across ages. A J-beta primer mix and a sample-barcoded 5' primer were used in a second PCR of roughly 6 to 12 cycles. TCRdb processed the 5' RACE reads anew with MiXCR; each CDR3 protein has one entry. This table holds about 780,000 distinct CDR3 sequences, more than 35% found once. Sequenced material: blood. These receptors were obtained from a man older than 75 in good health.

In its sample, this clonotype was seen a few times. The rearrangement links TRBV20-1 to TRBJ2-7; 8 bases are shared with TRBD2. This CDR3 is 14 amino acids long. Trimming at V came to 5 bases and at J to 4 bases, leaving 10 bases not matched to a gene. Per the germline V gene, CDR1 is DFQATT and CDR2 is SNEGSKA (reference sequence). CDR3 protein: CSAASSGRLYEQYF. The DNA of the CDR3 is TGCAGTGCTGCGTCGAGCGGGAGATTATACGAGCAGTACTTC.

The chain combines TRBV29-1 with TRBJ2-5; 7 positions agree with TRBD1. This CDR3 is built from 11 residues. The germline gives CDR1 SQVTM, CDR2 ANQGSEA. V lost 4 bases to trimming and J lost 10 bases; unmatched junction nucleotides: 6. The CDR3 DNA is TGCAGCGTTGTGGACAGGCCCCTCCAGTACTTC. It yields the protein CSVVDRPLQYF.

The CDR3 coding sequence is TGTGCCAGCAGCTTAGGGGGCGGGAGTACTTCCGAGCAGTACTTC. Its protein is CASSLGGGSTSEQYF. V is TRBV7-2 and J is TRBJ2-4, with 7 bases fitting TRBD2. The J call is uncertain, as TRBJ2-7 better fits the DNA end. The CDR3 sequence is 15 residues long. The germline V gene encodes CDR1 SGHTA and CDR2 FQGNSA.

The rearrangement joins TRBV19 to TRBJ1-2; 9 bases are shared with TRBD1. The CDR3 spans 18 residues. CDR1 LNHDA and CDR2 SQIVND come from the germline V gene (reference sequence). The junction had 13 bases not matched to a gene; V was cut back by 1 base and J by 4 bases. The CDR3 DNA reads TGTGCCAGTAGTATAGCCCCCTTAACCGGGACAGGGAGCTATGGCTACACCTTC. Translating gives CASSIAPLTGTGSYGYTF.

The sample holds a few counts of this clonotype. V is TRBV20-1 and J is TRBJ2-7, with D perhaps matching TRBD2 (6 bases). V lost 6 bases and J lost 4, with 16 bases in between. The germline CDR1 and CDR2 sequences are DFQATT and SNEGSKA (reference sequence). This CDR3 has 13 residues. The DNA for the CDR3 is TGCAGTGCCCACCTGACGGGAGTTTACGAGCAGTACTTC. As protein: CSAHLTGVYEQYF.

This clonotype showed up just a few times. The chain carries TRBV6-5 and TRBJ2-7; D ambiguous. V dropped 5 bases and J dropped 2 bases, with 4 bases sitting between them. Looked up from germline, CDR1 is MNHEY and CDR2 is SVGAGI. The length of the CDR3 is 11 residues. CDR3: CASSGPYEQYF. In DNA, the CDR3 is TGTGCCAGCAGTGGACCCTACGAGCAGTACTTC.

The chain uses TRBV15 and TRBJ2-1; weak D call: TRBD2 (7 bases). Germline V gene lookup returns CDR1 LNHNV and CDR2 YYDKDF (reference sequence). CDR3 size: 16 residues. V dropped 5 bases and J dropped 4 bases, with 18 bases sitting between them. CDR3 nucleotide sequence: TGTGCCACCAGCGGCCGGACTAGGGGGGCTTACAATGAGCAGTTCTTC. Translated, it gives CATSGRTRGAYNEQFF.

This clonotype occurred a few times. The chain recombines TRBV10-3 with TRBJ1-1; D is possibly TRBD1 (5 bases). CDR3 length: 13 amino acids. Germline CDR1 and CDR2: ENHRY and SYGVKD. V gave up 2 bases and J gave up 8 bases, with 12 bases separating them. The CDR3 DNA reads as TGTGCCATCAGTGAGAGGACACCCATAGAAGCTTTCTTT. Translating it yields CAISERTPIEAFF.

This rearrangement joins TRBV10-3 to TRBJ1-4; D call uncertain. CDR3 length: 12 amino acids. V shed 9 bases and J shed 5 bases, with 10 bases lying between them. The germline V gene encodes CDR1 ENHRY and CDR2 SYGVKD. CDR3 DNA sequence: TGTGCCATTGGGCAAGAAAATGAAAAACTGTTTTTT. This encodes CAIGQENEKLFF.

V usage is TRBV11-2 and J usage is TRBJ2-5, with D possibly being TRBD2 (5 bases). The J call is uncertain, as TRBJ2-7 better fits the DNA end. Per germline, CDR1 SGHAT and CDR2 FQNNGV. CDR3 length: 15 amino acids. CDR3 coding DNA: TGTGCCAGCAGCTTTTTTTCTACTAGTTCTTCCGAGCAGTACTTC. Protein product: CASSFFSTSSSEQYF.

V and J are TRBV4-2 and TRBJ2-3; the D gene is possibly TRBD2 (6 bases). The ends were cut back, 0 bases at V and 0 bases at J, with 10 bases in the middle. The CDR3 spans 16 residues. Germline assignment: CDR1 LGHNA and CDR2 YNFKEQ. In DNA, the CDR3 is TGTGCCAGCAGCCAAGATTGGAGCGGGAGCACAGATACGCAGTATTTT. Translating it yields CASSQDWSGSTDTQYF.

A few counts support this clonotype. This rearrangement joins TRBV9 to TRBJ2-5, with TRBD1 matching over 7 bases. The DNA end is more similar to TRBJ2-7, so the J call may be wrong. CDR1 and CDR2 from the germline V gene are SGDLS and YYNGEE. The CDR3 consists of 15 residues. CDR3 region: CASSRGQTLTYEQYF. The DNA of the CDR3 is TGTGCCAGCAGCAGGGGACAGACCCTCACCTACGAGCAGTACTTC.

The count of this clonotype is one. An end of the junction differs from the germline gene, which may be a read error. V is TRBV20-1 and J is TRBJ2-3, with D maybe TRBD1 (5 bases). There are 12 residues in the CDR3. CDR1 and CDR2 (germline): DFQATT, SNEGSKA (reference sequence). CDR3 loop: CSASTEQDTRYF. Written as DNA, the CDR3 is TGCAGTGCTTCGACAGAGCAAGATACGCGGTATTTT.

This clonotype was recorded many times. The chain is built from TRBV5-5 and TRBJ2-5; perhaps D is TRBD1 or TRBD2 (5 bases each). Germline loops: CDR1 SGHKS, CDR2 YYEKEE (reference sequence). V was trimmed by 4 bases and J by 2 bases, leaving 12 bases between them. This CDR3 is 14 amino acids long. CDR3 in amino acids: CASSLGASQETQYF. In DNA form, the CDR3 reads TGTGCCAGCAGCCTCGGGGCATCGCAAGAGACCCAGTACTTC.

The rearrangement joins TRBV28 to TRBJ2-3; D is undetermined. In germline, CDR1 is MDHEN, CDR2 SYDVKM. The CDR3 consists of 14 residues. Trimming removed 6 bases from V and 4 bases from J, with 14 bases in between. CDR3 in DNA: TGTGCCAGCAGCCCTACCTTGAGCTCAGATACGCAGTATTTT. This encodes CASSPTLSSDTQYF.

This chain connects TRBV12-3 or TRBV12-4 to TRBJ2-7; 7 nucleotides agree with TRBD1. CDR3 length: 13 amino acids. After removal of 2 bases from V and 3 bases from J, the junction contained 1 base not matched to a gene. Written as DNA, the CDR3 is TGTGCCAGCAGTTTATGGGACAGCTACGAGCAGTACTTC. Amino acid sequence: CASSLWDSYEQYF.